This TCR beta chain was captured in a study of cytomegalovirus exposure and HLA in healthy donors. Germline V gene sequence: CDR1 SGDLS, CDR2 YYNGEE. V was pared by 3 bases and J by 7 bases, with 13 bases of the junction left unmatched. This CDR3 contains 16 residues. The PCR made use of 60 Vbeta and 13 Jbeta primers. The assay was immunoSEQ multiplex PCR, and TCRdb's table has in-frame clones only and misses some. Recorded for this sample: 49,000 or so clones. Sequencing was performed on PBMCs. The receptor was derived from a man aged 40-50 years in good health and CMV-seropositive. This chain links TRBV9 with TRBJ2-3; 8 bases align to TRBD1. CDR3 residues: CASSGPGTGGFHTQYF. Written as DNA, the CDR3 is TGTGCCAGCAGCGGGCCCGGGACAGGCGGTTTTCATACGCAGTATTTT. Filled out from reference TRBV9 and TRBJ2-3, the complete variable domain reads DSGVTQTPKHLITATGQRVTLRCSPRSGDLSVYWYQQSLDQGLQFLIQYYNGEERAKGNILERFSAQQFPDLHSELNLSSLELGDSALYFCASSGPGTGGFHTQYFGPGTRLTVL.